The rows below give T cell receptor beta chains drawn from one sample of a study of OX40 agonist ivuxolimab in advanced cancers. TCRdb keeps only in-frame clones here, not all; method: immunoSEQ multiplex PCR. Counted here are approximately 31,000 clones, about 80% occurring once; the ten biggest clones make up under 30%. The sequenced sample was CD4+ or CD8+ T cells sorted from blood, obtained in a trial of the OX40 agonist ivuxolimab. The receptor source for this set is an adult with an advanced solid tumor such as melanoma, head and neck, liver or kidney cancer. Each CDR3 is given with its conserved first and last residue. D genes are given only for firm matches. Clone size appears in some rows only: once, few, many, or a class for an expanded clone.

d_gene: TRBD1
v_gene: TRBV18
abundance: -
j_gene: TRBJ2-7
CDR3nt: TGTGCCAGCTCACCGTCGCAGGGGGCCTACGAGCAGTACTTC
CDR3aa: CASSPSQGAYEQYF

d_gene: TRBD2
v_gene: TRBV7-9
abundance: -
j_gene: TRBJ2-7
CDR3nt: TGTGCCAGCAGCTTAACGCTAGCGGGGGCACGAGATCCCTACGAGCAGTACTTC
CDR3aa: CASSLTLAGARDPYEQYF

d_gene: -
v_gene: TRBV2
abundance: -
j_gene: TRBJ1-2
CDR3nt: TGTGCCAGCAGTTTTAAGATTGGGAATTATGGCTACACCTTC
CDR3aa: CASSFKIGNYGYTF

d_gene: -
v_gene: TRBV7-9
abundance: -
j_gene: TRBJ1-2
CDR3nt: TGTGCCAGCAGCTTTCCCGGCCGCGGCTATGGCTACACCTTC
CDR3aa: CASSFPGRGYGYTF

d_gene: TRBD2
v_gene: TRBV2
abundance: -
j_gene: TRBJ2-3
CDR3nt: TGTGCCAGCAGTTGGAGTAGCGGGGGTTTCTCTAGCACAGATACGCAGTATTTT
CDR3aa: CASSWSSGGFSSTDTQYF

d_gene: -
v_gene: TRBV19
abundance: -
j_gene: TRBJ1-1
CDR3nt: TGTGCCAGTAGTATAGATCTGCGGGTGAACACTGAAGCTTTCTTT
CDR3aa: CASSIDLRVNTEAFF

d_gene: -
v_gene: TRBV28
abundance: -
j_gene: TRBJ1-5
CDR3nt: TGTGCCAGCAGTCTGGGACTGAACAATCAGCCCCAGCATTTT
CDR3aa: CASSLGLNNQPQHF

d_gene: -
v_gene: TRBV27
abundance: -
j_gene: TRBJ2-7
CDR3nt: TGTGCCAGCAGTTTAGCCTCCGGGGTCTCCTACGAGCAGTACTTC
CDR3aa: CASSLASGVSYEQYF

d_gene: -
v_gene: TRBV7-2
abundance: few
j_gene: TRBJ2-7
CDR3nt: TGTGCCAGCAGCTTAGGGCCGCTAGGCGAGCAGTACTTC
CDR3aa: CASSLGPLGEQYF

d_gene: TRBD2
v_gene: TRBV11-2
abundance: -
j_gene: TRBJ2-7
CDR3nt: TGTGCCAGCAGCAGGACTAGCGTCTACGAGCAGTACTTC
CDR3aa: CASSRTSVYEQYF

d_gene: -
v_gene: TRBV5-4
abundance: -
j_gene: TRBJ1-1
CDR3nt: TGTGCCAGCAGCTTGGCCTCTCAGGGGAACACTGAAGCTTTCTTT
CDR3aa: CASSLASQGNTEAFF

d_gene: -
v_gene: TRBV10-3
abundance: few
j_gene: TRBJ1-2
CDR3nt: TGTGCCATCAGTGAGTCGAGGCAACACTATGGCTACACCTTC
CDR3aa: CAISESRQHYGYTF

d_gene: TRBD1
v_gene: TRBV5-1
abundance: few
j_gene: TRBJ1-4
CDR3nt: TGCGCCAGCAGCTTGGCAGGGGGAGATAATGAAAAACTGTTTTTT
CDR3aa: CASSLAGGDNEKLFF

d_gene: -
v_gene: TRBV4-2
abundance: -
j_gene: TRBJ2-1
CDR3nt: TGTGCCAGCAGCCGGCTGGGTGAGAATGAGCAGTTCTTC
CDR3aa: CASSRLGENEQFF

d_gene: TRBD1
v_gene: TRBV4-1
abundance: -
j_gene: TRBJ2-7
CDR3nt: TGCGCCAGCAGCCACGCGTCTTGGACAGGGGGGGAGCAGTACTTC
CDR3aa: CASSHASWTGGEQYF

d_gene: -
v_gene: TRBV5-1
abundance: -
j_gene: TRBJ2-7
CDR3nt: TGCGCCAGCAGCTTGGACGGAGTGTACGAGCAGTACTTC
CDR3aa: CASSLDGVYEQYF

d_gene: -
v_gene: TRBV7-9
abundance: -
j_gene: TRBJ2-5
CDR3nt: TGTGCCAGCAGCCGTCGGATGGAGACCCAGTACTTC
CDR3aa: CASSRRMETQYF

d_gene: TRBD1
v_gene: TRBV2
abundance: -
j_gene: TRBJ1-2
CDR3nt: TGTGCCAGCGGGAAGGGGGCATTAGAAGGCTACACCTTC
CDR3aa: CASGKGALEGYTF